These 16 T cell receptor beta chains originate from one sample sequenced in a study of human T cells and chemical hapten exposure. TCRdb used MiXCR to reprocess the RACE reads, holding one entry per CDR3 protein. The sample lists tens of thousands of distinct CDR3 sequences, approximately 8.8% occurring once. Time point reported: pre-sensitization, week 0. The treatment was: therapeutic diphenylcyclopropenone sensitization with weekly scalp DPC. The sequencing used whole blood, collected in connection with sensitization to the hapten diphenylcyclopropenone (DPC). The receptors come from a woman between 40 and 55 years old with alopecia areata. Some clones in this sample may be carry-over from other donors' samples.

This clonotype was observed many times. The genes are TRBV21-1 and TRBJ1-5. TRBV21-1 constitutes a pseudogene. This CDR3 contains 15 residues. CDR3 loop: CASSKEAVSNQPQHF. CDR3 DNA: TGTGCCAGCAGCAAAGAGGCGGTTAGCAATCAGCCCCAGCATTTT.

Only a few counts were recorded for this clonotype. The CDR3 here is CASSLEASQAFF. The CDR3 coding sequence is TGTGCCAGCAGCTTAGAAGCTTCCCAAGCTTTCTTT. This chain uses TRBV7-6 with TRBJ1-1, with unresolved D. The CDR3 loop spans 12 amino acids. The ends were cut back, 1 base at V and 9 bases at J, with 9 bases in the middle. Germline assignment: CDR1 SGHVS and CDR2 FNYEAQ.

This clonotype was counted many times. This chain uses TRBV28 with TRBJ1-1, with 9 bases lining up with TRBD1. The length of the CDR3 is 16 residues. Germline CDR1 reads MDHEN; CDR2 reads SYDVKM. V was pared by 4 bases and J by 11 bases, with 17 bases of the junction left unmatched. The CDR3 bases are TGTGCCAGCAGTTATACGGTTGGGGACAGGGAAGAACGGGCTTTCTTT. Amino acids: CASSYTVGDREERAFF.

The CDR3 coding sequence is TGCGCCAGCAGCCAAGATTGGTTGGACGATCAGCCCCAGCATTTT. It encodes CASSQDWLDDQPQHF. The chain couples TRBV4-3 to TRBJ1-5; D is undetermined. The germline CDR1 and CDR2 sequences are LGHNA and YSLEER. The CDR3 is 15 amino acids. V lost 0 bases and J lost 5, with 11 bases in between.

This clonotype has ten or more counts. This chain connects TRBV18 to TRBJ1-2; no reliable D call. This CDR3 region has 13 residues. Per germline, CDR1 KGHSH and CDR2 LQKENI. V lost 0 bases and J lost 4, with 6 bases in between. In DNA form, the CDR3 reads TGTGCCAGCTCACCACCCTCTATCTATGGCTACACCTTC. It is translated as CASSPPSIYGYTF.

The rearrangement links TRBV7-9 to TRBJ2-4, with D uncertain. The CDR3 has 14 residues. Germline CDR1 is SEHNR and CDR2 is FQNEAQ (reference sequence). V was clipped by 3 bases and J by 2 bases, with 8 bases between them. CDR3 nucleotides: TGTGCCAGCAGCTTCCGGATGACCAAAAACATTCAGTACTTC. Protein: CASSFRMTKNIQYF.

This clonotype was found many times. This chain uses TRBV12-3 or TRBV12-4 with TRBJ1-6; no clear D gene. The germline V and J ends were trimmed by 6 bases and 7 bases, with 16 bases remaining between them. The CDR3 sequence is 15 residues long. The CDR3 DNA follows: TGTGCCAGCAGCATTTTACAAGCAAGGAATTCACCCCTCCACTTT. This gives the protein CASSILQARNSPLHF.

V is TRBV19 and J is TRBJ2-2, with no clear D. The CDR3 covers 15 residues. CDR1 and CDR2 (germline): LNHDA, SQIVND (reference sequence). V lost 5 bases, J lost 0 bases, and 10 bases lay in between. The CDR3 DNA reads TGTGCCAGTAGTCCCACAATACCGAACACCGGGGAGCTGTTTTTT. This gives the protein CASSPTIPNTGELFF. Filled out from reference TRBV19 and TRBJ2-2, the complete variable domain reads DGGITQSPKYLFRKEGQNVTLSCEQNLNHDAMYWYRQDPGQGLRLIYYSQIVNDFQKGDIAEGYSVSREKKESFPLTVTSAQKNPTAFYLCASSPTIPNTGELFFGEGSRLTVL.

This clonotype showed up just a few times. One end of the junction varies from germline; a read error may be responsible. V and J are TRBV6-6 and TRBJ1-6; tentatively, D is TRBD1 (5 bases). The CDR3 contains 15 residues. Germline values: CDR1 MNHNY, CDR2 SVGAGI (reference sequence). The CDR3 protein is CASSYSPGQDSALHF. The CDR3 region has the DNA TGTGCCAGCAGTTACTCGCCAGGGCAGGATTCAGCCCTCCACTTT.

The sample holds many counts of this clonotype. This chain links TRBV6-4 with TRBJ2-2; D is uncertain. The CDR3 spans 14 residues. CDR1 and CDR2 (germline): MRHNA, SNTAGT. Trimming cost V 4 bases and J 0 bases, with 6 bases left between them. CDR3: CASSVQSNTGELFF. Here the CDR3 DNA reads TGTGCCAGCAGTGTTCAGTCGAACACCGGGGAGCTGTTTTTT.

This clonotype was recorded many times. This sequence joins TRBV18 and TRBJ1-2; the D is unclear. Trimming removed 0 bases at V and 6 bases at J, with 11 bases between. Germline CDR1 and CDR2: KGHSH and LQKENI. The CDR3 extends over 14 amino acids. The CDR3 reads CASSPPEVGHGYTF. In DNA form, the CDR3 reads TGTGCCAGCTCACCACCAGAAGTGGGTCATGGCTACACCTTC.

This clonotype was counted many times. V and J are TRBV7-8 and TRBJ1-1, with unresolved D. V was trimmed by 2 bases and J by 6 bases, leaving 10 bases between them. From germline, CDR1 is SGHVS and CDR2 FQNEAQ. CDR3 length: 13 residues. CDR3 amino acids: CASSLTGNAEAFF. The CDR3 bases are TGTGCCAGCAGCTTAACGGGCAACGCTGAAGCTTTCTTT.

The chain recombines TRBV28 with TRBJ2-2; D unresolved. V shed 3 bases and J shed 2 bases, with 10 bases lying between them. CDR3 length: 15 residues. Germline CDR1 is MDHEN and CDR2 is SYDVKM. The DNA of the CDR3 is TGTGCCAGCAGTTTTACCGGCGACAACACCGGGGAGCTGTTTTTT. Amino acids: CASSFTGDNTGELFF. Filled out from reference TRBV28 and TRBJ2-2, the complete variable domain reads DVKVTQSSRYLVKRTGEKVFLECVQDMDHENMFWYRQDPGLGLRLIYFSYDVKMKEKGDIPEGYSVSREKKERFSLILESASTNQTSMYLCASSFTGDNTGELFFGEGSRLTVL.

The gene calls are TRBV6-1 and TRBJ2-5; tentative D call: TRBD1 (5 bases). V lost 6 bases and J lost 5, with 13 bases in between. Germline V lookup: CDR1 MNHNS, CDR2 SASEGT. This CDR3 is 13 amino acids long. CDR3 nucleotide sequence: TGTGCCAGCAGGAACTCACACAGGGAGACCCAGTACTTC. Encoded protein: CASRNSHRETQYF.

This clonotype was observed at least ten times. The chain joins TRBV25-1 to TRBJ1-4, with D possibly TRBD1 on 5 matching bases. The germline V gene has CDR1 MGHDK and CDR2 SYGVNS. Trimming removed 6 bases from V and 7 bases from J, with 21 bases in between. The CDR3 sequence is 16 residues long. CDR3 sequence reads: CASSPMARGRGEKLFF. CDR3 coding DNA: TGTGCCAGCAGCCCCATGGCTCGGGGAAGGGGTGAAAAACTGTTTTTT.

The rearrangement joins TRBV12-3 or TRBV12-4 to TRBJ2-1; D remains unclear. The CDR3 is 13 residues long. V was pared by 8 bases and J by 5 bases, with 13 bases between. CDR3 DNA sequence: TGTGCCAGCGGACGGCCGGGTGACAATGAGCAGTTCTTC. Its protein product is CASGRPGDNEQFF.